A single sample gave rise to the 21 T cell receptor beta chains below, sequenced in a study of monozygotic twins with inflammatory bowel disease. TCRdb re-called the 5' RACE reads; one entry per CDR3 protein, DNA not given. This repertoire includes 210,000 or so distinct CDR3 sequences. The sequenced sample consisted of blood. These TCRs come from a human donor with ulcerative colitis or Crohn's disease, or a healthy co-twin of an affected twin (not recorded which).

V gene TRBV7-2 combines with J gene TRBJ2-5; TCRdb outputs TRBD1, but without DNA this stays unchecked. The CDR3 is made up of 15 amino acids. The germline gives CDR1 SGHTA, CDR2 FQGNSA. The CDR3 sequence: CASSLVGTGAETQYF.

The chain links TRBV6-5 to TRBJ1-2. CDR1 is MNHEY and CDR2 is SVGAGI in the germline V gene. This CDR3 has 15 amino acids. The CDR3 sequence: CASSYSWGDNYGYTF.

The CDR3 sequence is CASSEVQLAGANVLTF. This chain joins TRBV2 and TRBJ2-6. This CDR3 is 16 amino acids long. Looked up from germline, CDR1 is SNHLY and CDR2 is FYNNEI.

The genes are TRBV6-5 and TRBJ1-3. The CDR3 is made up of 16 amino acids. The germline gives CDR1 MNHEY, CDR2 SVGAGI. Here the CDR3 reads CASSYSFAVSGNTIYF.

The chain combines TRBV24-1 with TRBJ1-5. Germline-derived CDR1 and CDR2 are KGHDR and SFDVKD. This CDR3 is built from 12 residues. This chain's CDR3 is CATQGVNQPQHF.

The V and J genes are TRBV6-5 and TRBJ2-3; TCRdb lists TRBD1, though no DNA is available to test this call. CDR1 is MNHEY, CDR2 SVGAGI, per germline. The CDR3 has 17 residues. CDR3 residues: CASSYSHIGGHRDTQYF.

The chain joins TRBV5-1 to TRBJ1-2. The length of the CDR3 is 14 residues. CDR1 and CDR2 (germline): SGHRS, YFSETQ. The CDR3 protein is CASNQQGPNYGYTF.

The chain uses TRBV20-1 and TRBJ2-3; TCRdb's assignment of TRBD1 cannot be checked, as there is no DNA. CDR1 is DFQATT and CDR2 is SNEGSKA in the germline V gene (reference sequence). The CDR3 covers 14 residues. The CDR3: CSAWGQGATDTQYF.

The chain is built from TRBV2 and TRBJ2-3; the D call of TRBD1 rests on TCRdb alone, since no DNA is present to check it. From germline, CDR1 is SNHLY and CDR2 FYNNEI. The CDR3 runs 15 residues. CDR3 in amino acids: CASSGTGRVTDTQYF. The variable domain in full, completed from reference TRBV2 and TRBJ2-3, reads EPEVTQTPSHQVTQMGQEVILRCVPISNHLYFYWYRQILGQKVEFLVSFYNNEISEKSEIFDDQFSVERPDGSNFTLKIRSTKLEDSAMYFCASSGTGRVTDTQYFGPGTRLTVL.

CDR3 residues: CASSPTSRNEQFF. The V and J genes are TRBV12-3 or TRBV12-4 and TRBJ2-1; without DNA, the TCRdb call of TRBD2 cannot be checked. CDR3 length equals 13 residues.

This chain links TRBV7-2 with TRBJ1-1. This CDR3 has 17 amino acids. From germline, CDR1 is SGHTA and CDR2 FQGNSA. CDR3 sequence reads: CASSLADFTVLGTEAFF.

The CDR3 spells CASSLQDRSGTEAFF. This sequence joins TRBV5-1 and TRBJ1-1; the TCRdb D gene call, TRBD1, has no DNA to confirm it. Germline CDR1 is SGHRS and CDR2 is YFSETQ. There are 15 residues in the CDR3.

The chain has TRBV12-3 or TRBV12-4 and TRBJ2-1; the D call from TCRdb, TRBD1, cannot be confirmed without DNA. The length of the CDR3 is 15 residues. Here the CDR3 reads CASSHRDLSYNEQFF.

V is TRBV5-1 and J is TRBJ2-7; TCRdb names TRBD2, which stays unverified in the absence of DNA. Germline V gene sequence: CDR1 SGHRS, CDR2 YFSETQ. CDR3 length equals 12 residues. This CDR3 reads CASRGSGGEQYF.

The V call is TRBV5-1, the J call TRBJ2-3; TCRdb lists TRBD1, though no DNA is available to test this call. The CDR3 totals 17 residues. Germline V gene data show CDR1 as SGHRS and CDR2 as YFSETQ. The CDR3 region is CASSLGPGQGGTDTQYF.

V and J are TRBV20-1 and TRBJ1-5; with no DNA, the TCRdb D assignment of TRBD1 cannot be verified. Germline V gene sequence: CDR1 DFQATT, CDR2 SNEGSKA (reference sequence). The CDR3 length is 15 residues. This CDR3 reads CSTRTGPDSNQPQHF.

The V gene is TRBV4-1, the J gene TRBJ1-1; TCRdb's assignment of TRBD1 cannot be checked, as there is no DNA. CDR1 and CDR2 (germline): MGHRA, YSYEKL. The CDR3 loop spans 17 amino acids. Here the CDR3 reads CASSQDPTGAWFTEAFF.

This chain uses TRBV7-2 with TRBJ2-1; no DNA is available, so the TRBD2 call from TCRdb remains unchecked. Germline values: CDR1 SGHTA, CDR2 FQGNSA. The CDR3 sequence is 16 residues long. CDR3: CASSSPGLAGVKEQFF.

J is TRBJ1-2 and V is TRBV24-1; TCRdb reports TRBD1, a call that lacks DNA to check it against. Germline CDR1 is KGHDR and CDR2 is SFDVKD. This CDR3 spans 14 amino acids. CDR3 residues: CATSDRQGRNGYTF.

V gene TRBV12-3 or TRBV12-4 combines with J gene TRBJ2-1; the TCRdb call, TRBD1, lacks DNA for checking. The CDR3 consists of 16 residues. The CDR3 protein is CASSVGQAASGNEQFF.

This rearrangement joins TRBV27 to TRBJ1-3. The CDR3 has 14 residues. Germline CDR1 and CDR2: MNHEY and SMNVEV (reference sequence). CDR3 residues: CASSLLGPGNTIYF.